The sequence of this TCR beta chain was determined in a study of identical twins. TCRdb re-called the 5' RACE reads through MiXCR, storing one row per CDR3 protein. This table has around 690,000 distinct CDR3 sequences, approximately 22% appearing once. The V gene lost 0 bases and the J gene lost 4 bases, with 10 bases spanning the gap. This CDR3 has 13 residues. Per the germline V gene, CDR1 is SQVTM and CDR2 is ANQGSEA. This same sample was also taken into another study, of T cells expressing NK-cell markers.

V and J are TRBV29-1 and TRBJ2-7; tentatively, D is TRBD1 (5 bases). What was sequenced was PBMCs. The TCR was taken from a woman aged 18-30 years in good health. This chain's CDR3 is CSVEDRSGYEQYF. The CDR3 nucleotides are TGCAGCGTTGAAGATAGGTCAGGGTACGAGCAGTACTTC.